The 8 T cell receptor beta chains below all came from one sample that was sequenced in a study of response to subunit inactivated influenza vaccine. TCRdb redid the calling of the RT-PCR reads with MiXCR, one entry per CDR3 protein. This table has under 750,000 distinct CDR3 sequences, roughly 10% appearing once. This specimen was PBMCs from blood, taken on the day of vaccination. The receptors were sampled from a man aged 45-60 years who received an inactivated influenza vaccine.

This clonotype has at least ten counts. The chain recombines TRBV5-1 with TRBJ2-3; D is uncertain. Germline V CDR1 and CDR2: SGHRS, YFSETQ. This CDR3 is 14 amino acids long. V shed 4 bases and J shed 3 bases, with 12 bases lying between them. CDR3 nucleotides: TGCGCCAGCAGCCCCCAGGCCCGTACAGATACGCAGTATTTT. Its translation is CASSPQARTDTQYF.

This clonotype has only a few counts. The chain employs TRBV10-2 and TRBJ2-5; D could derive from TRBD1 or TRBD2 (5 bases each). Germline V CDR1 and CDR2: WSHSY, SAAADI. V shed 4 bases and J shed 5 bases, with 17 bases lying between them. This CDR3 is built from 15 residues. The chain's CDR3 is CASSGGTTGAETQYF. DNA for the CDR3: TGCGCCAGCAGTGGCGGCACTACCGGGGCGGAGACCCAGTACTTC.

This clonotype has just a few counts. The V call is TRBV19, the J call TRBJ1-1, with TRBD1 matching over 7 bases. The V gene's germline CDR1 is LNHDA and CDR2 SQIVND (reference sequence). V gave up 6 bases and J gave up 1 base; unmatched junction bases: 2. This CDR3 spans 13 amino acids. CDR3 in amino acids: CASRTGSNTEAFF. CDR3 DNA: TGTGCCAGTAGGACAGGGTCGAACACTGAAGCTTTCTTT.

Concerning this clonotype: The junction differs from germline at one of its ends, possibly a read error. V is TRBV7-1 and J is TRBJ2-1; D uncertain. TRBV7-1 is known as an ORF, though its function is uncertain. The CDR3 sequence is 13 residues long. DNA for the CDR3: TGCGCCTGCAGTCAGCCCAGGCGGAATGAGCAGTTCTTC. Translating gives CACSQPRRNEQFF.

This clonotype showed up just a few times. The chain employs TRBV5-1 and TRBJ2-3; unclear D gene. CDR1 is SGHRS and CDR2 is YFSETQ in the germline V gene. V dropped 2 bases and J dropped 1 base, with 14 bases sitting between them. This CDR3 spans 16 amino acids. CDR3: CASSFLLGQRTDTQYF. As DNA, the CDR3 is TGCGCCAGCAGCTTCCTGTTAGGTCAGCGCACAGATACGCAGTATTTT.

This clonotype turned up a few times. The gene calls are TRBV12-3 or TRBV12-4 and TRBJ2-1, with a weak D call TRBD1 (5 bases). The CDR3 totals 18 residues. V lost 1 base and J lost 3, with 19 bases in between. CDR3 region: CASSLVTTAGINYNEQFF. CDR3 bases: TGTGCCAGCAGTTTAGTAACCACGGCAGGGATTAACTACAATGAGCAGTTCTTC.

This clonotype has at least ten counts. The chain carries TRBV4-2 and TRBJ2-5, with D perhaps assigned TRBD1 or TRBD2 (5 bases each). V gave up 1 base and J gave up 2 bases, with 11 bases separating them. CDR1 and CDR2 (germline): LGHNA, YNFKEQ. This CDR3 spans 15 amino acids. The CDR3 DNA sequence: TGTGCCAGCAGCCAAGGTGGGACGGGACAAGAGACCCAGTACTTC. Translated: CASSQGGTGQETQYF.

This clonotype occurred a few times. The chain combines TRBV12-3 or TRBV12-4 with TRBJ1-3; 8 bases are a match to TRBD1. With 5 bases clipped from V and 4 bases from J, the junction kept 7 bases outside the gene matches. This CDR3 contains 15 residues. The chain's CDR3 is CASSTPTGGGNTIYF. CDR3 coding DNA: TGTGCCAGCAGTACTCCAACAGGGGGAGGAAACACCATATATTTT.